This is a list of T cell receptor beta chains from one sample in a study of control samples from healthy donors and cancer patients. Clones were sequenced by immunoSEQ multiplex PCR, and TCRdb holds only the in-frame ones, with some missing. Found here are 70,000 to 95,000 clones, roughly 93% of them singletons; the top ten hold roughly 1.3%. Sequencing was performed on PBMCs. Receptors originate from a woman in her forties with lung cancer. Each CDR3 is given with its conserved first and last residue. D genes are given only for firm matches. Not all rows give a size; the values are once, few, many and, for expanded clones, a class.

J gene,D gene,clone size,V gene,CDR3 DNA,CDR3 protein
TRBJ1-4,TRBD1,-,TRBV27,TGTGCCAGCAGTTCGGTCCCGGACAGGGGTGTCGAAAAACTGTTTTTT,CASSSVPDRGVEKLFF
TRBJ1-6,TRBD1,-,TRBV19,TGTGCCAGTAGTATAGAGGACAGGGTCTCCTATAATTCACCCCTCCACTTT,CASSIEDRVSYNSPLHF
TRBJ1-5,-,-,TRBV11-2,TGTGCCAGCAGCCGAACAGGGTTACAGCCCCAGCATTTT,CASSRTGLQPQHF
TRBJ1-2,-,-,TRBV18,TGTGCCAGCTCACCCGGATCATCCTATGGCTACACCTTC,CASSPGSSYGYTF
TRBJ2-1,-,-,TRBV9,TGTGCCAGCAGCGTCCGGTCACCACCTTACAATGAGCAGTTCTTC,CASSVRSPPYNEQFF
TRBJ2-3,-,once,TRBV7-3,TGTGCCAGCAGCCCTTCCCGGGGGCCAGGGGATACGCAGTATTTT,CASSPSRGPGDTQYF
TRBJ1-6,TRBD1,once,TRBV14,TGTGCCAGCAGCGCATACAGGGGGGGTTCACCCCTCCACTTT,CASSAYRGGSPLHF
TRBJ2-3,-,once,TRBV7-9,TGTGCCAGCAGCTTATTTGGCGGGACTCCCACAGATACGCAGTATTTT,CASSLFGGTPTDTQYF
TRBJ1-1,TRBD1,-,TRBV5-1,TGCGCCAGCAGCTGGACAGGGGTAGTCACTGAAGCTTTCTTT,CASSWTGVVTEAFF
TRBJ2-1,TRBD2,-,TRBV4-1,TGCGCCAGCAGCTATAGCGGGGGGCGGGACAATGAGCAGTTCTTC,CASSYSGGRDNEQFF
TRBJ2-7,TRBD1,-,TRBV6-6,TGTGCCAGCAGTAACAGGGGGTCCCGGCACGAGCAGTACTTC,CASSNRGSRHEQYF
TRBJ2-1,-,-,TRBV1,TGCACCAGCAGCCAAGAGATCCCGGGACTAGCGGGGGGCTCCTACAATGAGCAGTTCTTC,CTSSQEIPGLAGGSYNEQFF
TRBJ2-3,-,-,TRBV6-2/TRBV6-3,TGTGCCAGCAGTTACTGGGTAGATACGCAGTATTTT,CASSYWVDTQYF
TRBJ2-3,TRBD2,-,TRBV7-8,TGTGCCAGCAGCTTAGTTCCTCGAGGGAGCGGGGGGCCAAGCACAGATACGCAGTATTTT,CASSLVPRGSGGPSTDTQYF
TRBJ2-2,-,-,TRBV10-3,TGTGCCATCAGCCCTCCTAGGACGGACACCGGGGAGCTGTTTTTT,CAISPPRTDTGELFF
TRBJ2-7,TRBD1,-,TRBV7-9,TGTGCCAGCAGCTCCGCCGGGACAGTGTACGAGCAGTACTTC,CASSSAGTVYEQYF
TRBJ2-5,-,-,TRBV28,TGTGCCAGCAGTAAGACAGCGTACCAAGAGACCCAGTACTTC,CASSKTAYQETQYF
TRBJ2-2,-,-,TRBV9,TGTGCCAGCAGCGTATGGACGGCGAACGCCGGGGAGCTGTTTTTT,CASSVWTANAGELFF
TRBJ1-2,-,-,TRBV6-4,TGTGCCAGCAGTGCGGGAGGGACCTATGGCTACACCTTC,CASSAGGTYGYTF
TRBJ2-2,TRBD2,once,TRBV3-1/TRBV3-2,TGTGCCAGCAGCCAAGATAGCGGGGGGCACGGGGAGCTGTTTTTT,CASSQDSGGHGELFF
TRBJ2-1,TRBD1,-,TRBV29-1,TGCAGCGTAGCGACCGGGACAGGCTACAATGAGCAGTTCTTC,CSVATGTGYNEQFF
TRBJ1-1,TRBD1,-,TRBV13,TGTGCCAGCAGCTTACAGGACAGGGCGAACACTGAAGCTTTCTTT,CASSLQDRANTEAFF
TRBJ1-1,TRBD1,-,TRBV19,TGTGCCAGTAGTAGATGGGGACAGGGGCAGGCTGAAGCTTTCTTT,CASSRWGQGQAEAFF
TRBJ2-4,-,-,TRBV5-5,TGTGCCAGCAGCTTCTCAGGGGCCCTCGAAAACATTCAGTACTTC,CASSFSGALENIQYF
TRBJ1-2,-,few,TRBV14,TGTGCCAGCAGCCGCTACCTCGACGGCTATGGCTACACCTTC,CASSRYLDGYGYTF
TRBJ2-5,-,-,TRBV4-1,TGCGCCAGCAGCCAAGTTAGCGGTGGGGAGACCCAGTACTTC,CASSQVSGGETQYF
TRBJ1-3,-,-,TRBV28,TGTGCCAGCAATGGTATTAGGGCAGGAGACTTCTCTGGAAACACCATATATTTT,CASNGIRAGDFSGNTIYF
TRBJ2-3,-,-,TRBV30,TGTGCCTGGAGCGAGGGGGGGAGCACAGATACGCAGTATTTT,CAWSEGGSTDTQYF
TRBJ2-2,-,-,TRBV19,TGTGCCAGTAATCCAGGATCAATCGGGGAGCTGTTTTTT,CASNPGSIGELFF
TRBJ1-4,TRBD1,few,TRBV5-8,TGTGCCAGCAGCCGGGGGACAGGGCGGATAACTAATGAAAAACTGTTTTTT,CASSRGTGRITNEKLFF
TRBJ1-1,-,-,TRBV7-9,TGTGCCAGCAGCTTAGGTGGGTCGACACGATTTGAAGCTTTCTTT,CASSLGGSTRFEAFF
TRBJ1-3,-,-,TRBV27,TGTGCCAGCAGTTTAGGGCAAACTGGAAACACCATATATTTT,CASSLGQTGNTIYF
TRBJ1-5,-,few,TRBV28,TGTGCCAGCAGTTTTGGGGGGCTTGGCAATCAGCCCCAGCATTTT,CASSFGGLGNQPQHF
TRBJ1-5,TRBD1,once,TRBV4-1,TGCGCCAGCAGCCAACCCGGGACAGACAAGCGGCCCCAGCATTTT,CASSQPGTDKRPQHF
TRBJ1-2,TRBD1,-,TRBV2,TGTGCCGGAACGGGGACAGGTGAAAACTATGGCTACACCTTC,CAGTGTGENYGYTF
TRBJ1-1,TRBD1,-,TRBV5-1,TGCGCCAGCAGCTCCCCAGCGGGACAGGGAGCCTTGAAGACTGAAGCTTTCTTT,CASSSPAGQGALKTEAFF
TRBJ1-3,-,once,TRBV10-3,TGTGCCATCAGTTTTCAGGGTTCTGGAAACACCATATATTTT,CAISFQGSGNTIYF
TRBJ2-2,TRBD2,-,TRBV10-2,TGCGCCAGCAGTGATTTCTCCGGGGGGGCCACCGGGGAGCTGTTTTTT,CASSDFSGGATGELFF
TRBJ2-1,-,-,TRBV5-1,TGCGCCAGCAGCTCCGCAAGGAGCTCCTACAATGAGCAGTTCTTC,CASSSARSSYNEQFF
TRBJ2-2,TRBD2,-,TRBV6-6,TGTGCCACCAGAGGCGGGGGCACCGGGGAGCTGTTTTTT,CATRGGGTGELFF
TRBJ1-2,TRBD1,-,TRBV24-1,TGTGCCACCAGCCCGGGACAGGATGCCTATGGCTACACCTTC,CATSPGQDAYGYTF
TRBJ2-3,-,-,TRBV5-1,TGCGCCAGCAGCTTGGGGTCTGGTAACCCAGATACGCAGTATTTT,CASSLGSGNPDTQYF